This TCR beta chain came from a study of CD8+CD57+ T cells in acquired aplastic anemia. Study outcomes and limitations: Patients versus controls showed no significant CD8+ Simpson's diversity difference. Patients shared twenty-nine CD8+ CDR3 sequences with controls.

It was genomic DNA that served as the template for profiling TCR beta VDJ and CDR3. TCRdb reprocessed the reads via MiXCR and lists one record per CDR3 protein. This table has about 130,000 distinct CDR3 sequences, over 45% appearing once. Turning to this clonotype: What it binds is not known.

The V end lost 0 bases, the J end lost 6 bases, and 12 bases lay between the germline ends. The CDR3 runs to 14 residues. Germline V gene lookup returns CDR1 WSHSY and CDR2 SAAADI. The sequencing sample was made of sorted CD4+, CD8+, or CD8+CD57+ T cells (not recorded which) from PBMCs. The clonotype comes from a human donor in good health, serving as a control. V gene TRBV10-2 combines with J gene TRBJ2-7; a weak D match, TRBD2 (6 bases). CDR3 nucleotide sequence: TGCGCCAGCAGTGAGTCGACGGGAGTTCTCGAGCAGTACTTC. The encoded protein is CASSESTGVLEQYF.